The clone carrying this TCR beta chain showed up just once. Antigen unknown. This sample is drawn from a study of fetal regulatory T cell absence and autoimmunity. Sequencing was at survey level. Here immunoSEQ multiplex PCR was the method, and the copy in TCRdb shows in-frame clones only, minus some. The sample lists 95,000 or so clones, 72% occurring once. The study's findings and limits: Cord blood and pancreas showed broadly similar TRB gene family usage. Compared with cord blood, pancreas showed oligoclonal TCR enrichment, some clones over 100-fold.

Sequences were obtained from pancreas tissue. This receptor was taken from a male donor with IPEX syndrome.

CDR3 region: CASSVDNTDTQYF. In DNA, the CDR3 is TGTGCCAGCAGCGTAGACAACACAGATACGCAGTATTTT. This rearrangement joins TRBV9 to TRBJ2-3; D unclear. This CDR3 is 13 amino acids long. Trimming left V 0 bases short and J 2 bases short, with 4 bases between. Germline V lookup: CDR1 SGDLS, CDR2 YYNGEE.